The source of this T cell receptor beta chain is a study of blood T cell repertoires in COVID-19. For the study at large: Italy, Spain and the United States were the sources of the convalescent and acute COVID-19 samples. Sources were T cells, B-cell-depleted T cells, or PBMCs; the material itself was cDNA or gDNA.

Original data processing: Cell counts per sample came from amplifying reference gene primers. TCRdb's copy holds only in-frame clones and misses some; the assay was immunoSEQ multiplex PCR. That table is the source of V, J and clone size, and D and trimming were worked out from the DNA. Of some 53,000 clones listed, about nine tenths are singletons. This receptor was obtained from a man between 65 and 80 years old with acute or convalescent COVID-19. Sequencing was done on a sample of peripheral blood.

CDR3 amino acids: CASSQLRGITQETQYF. The CDR3, as DNA: TGTGCCAGCAGCCAACTCAGGGGTATTACCCAAGAGACCCAGTACTTC. V gene TRBV14 combines with J gene TRBJ2-5; tentative D call: TRBD1 (6 bases). Germline CDR1 reads SGHDN; CDR2 reads FVKESK. The CDR3 loop spans 16 amino acids. V was clipped by 2 bases and J by 1 base, with 14 bases between them.